Listed below are T cell receptor beta chains from one sample, sequenced in a study of T cell repertoires in cytomegalovirus infection. One entry per CDR3 protein results from TCRdb running MiXCR on the reads. This table has roughly 110,000 distinct CDR3 sequences, about 9.5% appearing once. Their recognized antigens are unknown. The sequencing input was PBMCs, sequenced either directly or after in vitro stimulation (not recorded which). The source of these receptors is a human donor in good health (CMV status not recorded). Some clones in this sample may be carry-over from other donors' samples. Each CDR3 is given without its conserved first and last residue. D genes are given only for firm matches.

D: TRBD2
V: TRBV28
J: TRBJ2-1
CDR3: ASSLGKASGSGEQF

D: .
V: TRBV11-3
J: TRBJ2-3
CDR3: ASSLAGERVDTQY

D: .
V: TRBV6-1
J: TRBJ2-2
CDR3: ASTLILFQGGRTGELF

D: .
V: TRBV7-2
J: TRBJ2-7
CDR3: ASSPSSTGTYEQY

D: TRBD2
V: TRBV11-3
J: TRBJ2-3
CDR3: ASSLKWPGGPGDTQY

D: .
V: TRBV6-1
J: TRBJ2-7
CDR3: ASSEGPGIYEQY

D: .
V: TRBV29-1
J: TRBJ2-3
CDR3: SVARGGRTQY

D: .
V: TRBV7-2
J: TRBJ2-5
CDR3: ASRLTGQETQY

D: .
V: TRBV5-1
J: TRBJ2-2
CDR3: ASSLAVGNTGELF

D: TRBD1
V: TRBV7-4
J: TRBJ1-2
CDR3: ASSTGQGSGYT

D: .
V: TRBV20-1
J: TRBJ2-5
CDR3: SARDQGRGGTETQY

D: TRBD2
V: TRBV4-1
J: TRBJ2-7
CDR3: ASSQVGGRLSYEQY

D: TRBD1
V: TRBV7-6
J: TRBJ2-7
CDR3: ASSGTGFYEQY

D: TRBD1
V: TRBV7-8
J: TRBJ1-3
CDR3: ASRRQGGENTIY

D: .
V: TRBV5-5
J: TRBJ1-2
CDR3: ASSLVVLSGTYGYT

D: TRBD1
V: TRBV20-1
J: TRBJ2-3
CDR3: SALAPGQLSTDTQY

D: .
V: TRBV4-1
J: TRBJ2-1
CDR3: ASSHSPSPFNEQF

D: .
V: TRBV6-2/TRBV6-3
J: TRBJ1-5
CDR3: ASNLQPQH

D: .
V: TRBV18
J: TRBJ2-3
CDR3: ASSPDRSSPDTQY

D: .
V: TRBV12-3/TRBV12-4
J: TRBJ2-4
CDR3: ASSFRQRQNIQY

D: TRBD1
V: TRBV4-1
J: TRBJ2-7
CDR3: ASSQRDRGGFYEQY

D: .
V: TRBV7-2
J: TRBJ2-3
CDR3: AVESTDTQY

D: TRBD2
V: TRBV7-2
J: TRBJ2-1
CDR3: ASSSSGSHVSEQF

D: .
V: TRBV4-1
J: TRBJ1-4
CDR3: ASSRPPEATNEKLF

D: .
V: TRBV7-2
J: TRBJ2-1
CDR3: ASSLWWDVGTSEQF

D: TRBD2
V: TRBV6-6
J: TRBJ2-1
CDR3: ASLLLAGVNEQF

D: .
V: TRBV27
J: TRBJ1-1
CDR3: ASSLVGSNTEAF

D: TRBD2
V: TRBV19
J: TRBJ2-4
CDR3: ASRYRGEAGGDIQY

D: .
V: TRBV6-1
J: TRBJ1-5
CDR3: ASSPAGLMNQPQH

D: TRBD2
V: TRBV5-4
J: TRBJ2-1
CDR3: ASSASGSSYNEQF

D: .
V: TRBV14
J: TRBJ2-2
CDR3: ASSRNQGTGELF

D: .
V: TRBV12-3/TRBV12-4
J: TRBJ1-1
CDR3: ASSSSARPRSEAF

D: .
V: TRBV6-1
J: TRBJ2-5
CDR3: ASSEDSGSQETQY

D: TRBD2
V: TRBV30
J: TRBJ2-2
CDR3: AWSGLAGGSGELF

D: .
V: TRBV4-1
J: TRBJ2-1
CDR3: ASSGNGYQF

D: .
V: TRBV23-1
J: TRBJ2-2
CDR3: ASSHTLRDKNTGELF

D: .
V: TRBV20-1
J: TRBJ2-1
CDR3: SARGDATSYNEQF

D: .
V: TRBV7-7
J: TRBJ2-2
CDR3: ASAEGEDTGELF

D: .
V: TRBV11-2
J: TRBJ1-4
CDR3: ASSWSINEKLF

D: .
V: TRBV20-1
J: TRBJ1-6
CDR3: SARLSPGNSPLH